The TCR beta chain described here comes from a study of spatial heterogeneity in lung cancer. Whole-study context: Samples were donated by 72 untreated early-stage non-small cell lung cancer patients. PBMC samples from follow-up, where available, were sequenced a median of roughly two years after resection. Detection consistently captured more beta-chain sequences than alpha-chain sequences.

This clonotype came up a few times. Specified time point: blood at routine non-recurrence follow-up after resection. Extraction of whole RNA from tumor, nontumor lung or frozen PBMC preceded unsorted sequencing. On each TCR cDNA molecule, a unique molecular identifier was present. TCRdb itself ran the 5' RACE reads through MiXCR, one entry per CDR3 protein. The sample holds about 120,000 distinct CDR3 sequences, less than 15% seen once. V shed 4 bases, J shed 9 bases, and the junction held 11 bases outside the gene matches. CDR1 SGHAT and CDR2 FQNNGV come from the germline V gene. CDR3 length: 14 residues.

The chain is built from TRBV11-2 and TRBJ2-5; 7 bases fit TRBD2. The clonotype was recovered from a male donor with early-stage non-small cell lung cancer. Here the sequenced sample was PBMCs, taken at follow-up. CDR3 in amino acids: CASSSTSPGRAQYF. CDR3 bases: TGTGCCAGCAGCTCGACATCCCCGGGGAGGGCCCAGTACTTC.